The 3 T cell receptor beta chains listed next were all sequenced from one sample in a study of T cell repertoires in aging, cancer and after chemotherapy (dated by TCRdb to between 2018 and 2021). The instrument given in TCRdb is Illumina MiSeq. Multiplex touch-down PCR with a mixed TRB-A/B primer pool was used to amplify rearranged TRB sequences covering the V, D and J segments. The public reads were reprocessed in TCRdb via fastp at Q25 and MiXCR, keeping in-frame beta chains. Here each entry gathers all rows of one CDR3 protein and keeps the most common genes and DNA. This sample is represented by under 15,000 distinct CDR3 sequences; 21% of them were singletons. The ten largest account for 5.7% of the sample. TCR beta rearrangements were amplified from genomic DNA isolated from peripheral blood, not from sorted cells or RNA. The specimen was blood. These receptors came from a human donor in good health.

Worth noting for this clonotype: Being one base from a much bigger clone, this may be a read error. V gene TRBV29-1 combines with J gene TRBJ2-1, with D hard to call. Germline lookup yields CDR1 SQVTM and CDR2 ANQGSEA. The CDR3 totals 10 residues. The CDR3 loop reads CTHGGDWQFF. The CDR3 nucleotides are TGCACCCATGGTGGGGATTGGCAGTTCTTC.

On this clonotype itself: Compared with germline, one end of the junction differs, possibly owing to a read error. The V and J genes are TRBV4-2 and TRBJ2-6; 8 nucleotides match TRBD2. CDR1 is LGHNA and CDR2 is YNFKEQ in the germline V gene. CDR3 size: 20 residues. This CDR3 reads CASSQDRHAGGSSGANVLTF. CDR3 sequence (DNA): TGCGCCAGCAGCCAAGATAGGCATGCGGGGGGATCGTCTGGGGCCAACGTCCTGACTTTC.

The chain is built from TRBV20-1 and TRBJ1-1, with D uncertain. Between the trimmed V and J ends, which lost 5 bases and 5 bases, there was a span of 12 bases. The CDR3 extends over 12 amino acids. Per the germline V gene, CDR1 is DFQATT and CDR2 is SNEGSKA (reference sequence). CDR3 sequence (DNA): TGCAGTGCTCCCCCGGTGCCGACTGAAGCTTTCTTT. This sequence encodes CSAPPVPTEAFF.